This TCR beta chain stems from a study of beta chain features in type 1 diabetes. Across the whole study: Healthy donors resembled patients in age, gender and cell yields.

Study-wide results and caveats: VDJ junctions in type 1 diabetes patients carried more deletions and fewer insertions. Significant though moderate, a shortening of TCRB CDR3s appeared in all four CD4+ subsets of Type 1 diabetes patients.

The germline CDR1 and CDR2 sequences are DFQATT and SNEGSKA (reference sequence). The germline V and J ends were trimmed by 1 base and 3 bases, with 4 bases remaining between them. The CDR3 length is 11 residues. Notes on this clone: The target antigen is unknown. In the same sample, other DNA sequences code for this CDR3.

Sequenced material consisted of expressed TCRB transcripts (all of the isolated RNA was reverse transcribed). The assay was immunoSEQ multiplex PCR, and TCRdb's table has in-frame clones only and misses some. The table lists hundreds of thousands of clones, about 14% of them singletons. A heparinised blood draw that averaged around 100 mL was obtained once from each donor. Each population that was sorted was more than 98% pure. This TCR came from a man younger than 35 with type 1 diabetes. This chain uses TRBV20-1 with TRBJ2-7; D is unclear. The specimen was naive CD4+ T cells from blood. CDR3 DNA sequence: TGCAGTGCTAGAGGGAGCTACGAGCAGTACTTC. This translates into CSARGSYEQYF.